Below, one TCR beta chain is given with its context. Germline V lookup: CDR1 LNHNV, CDR2 YYDKDF (reference sequence). Trimming removed 5 bases from V and 1 base from J; junction bases left unmatched: 4. The CDR3 runs to 16 residues. 5'RACE primed from the constant segment yielded TCR alpha and TCR beta cDNA libraries bearing sample barcodes and UMIs. TCRdb re-analysed the 5' RACE reads in MiXCR, keeping a single row per CDR3 protein. This table holds 150,000 to 200,000 distinct CDR3 sequences, roughly 12% found once. The data are from a study of T-cell memory formation after mild COVID-19. Across the whole study: Each donor largely had its own TCR clusters.

The source of this sequence is a man between 18 and 29 years old who had mild COVID-19 (a few samples of this study predate the infection). Cell type and time point are not known. Specimen: PBMCs or a T cell subset sorted from them (not recorded which). V usage is TRBV15 and J usage is TRBJ2-7; the match to TRBD2 covers 14 bases. CDR3: CATSGGLAGGSYEQYF. In DNA, the CDR3 is TGTGCCACCAGCGGAGGACTAGCGGGGGGTTCCTACGAGCAGTACTTC.